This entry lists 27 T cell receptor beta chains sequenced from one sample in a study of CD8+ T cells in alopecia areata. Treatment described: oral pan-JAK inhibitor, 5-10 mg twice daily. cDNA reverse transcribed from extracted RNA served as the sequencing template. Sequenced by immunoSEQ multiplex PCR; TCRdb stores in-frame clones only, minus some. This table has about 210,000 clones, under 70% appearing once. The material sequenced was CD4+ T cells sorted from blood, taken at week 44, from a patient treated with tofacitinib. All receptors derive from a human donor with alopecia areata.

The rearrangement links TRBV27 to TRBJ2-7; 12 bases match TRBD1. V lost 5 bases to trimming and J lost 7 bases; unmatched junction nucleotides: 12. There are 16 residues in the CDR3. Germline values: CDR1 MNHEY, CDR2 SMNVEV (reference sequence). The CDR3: CASSPLPGQGAREQYF. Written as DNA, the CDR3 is TGTGCCAGCAGTCCCCTTCCGGGACAGGGGGCGCGGGAGCAGTACTTC.

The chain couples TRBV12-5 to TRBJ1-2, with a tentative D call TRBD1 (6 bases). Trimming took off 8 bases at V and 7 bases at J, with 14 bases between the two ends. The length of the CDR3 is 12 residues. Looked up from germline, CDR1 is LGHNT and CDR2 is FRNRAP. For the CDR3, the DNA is TGTGCTAGTTCAACAGGGATGTCTGGCTACACCTTC. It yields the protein CASSTGMSGYTF. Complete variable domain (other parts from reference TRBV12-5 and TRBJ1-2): DARVTQTPRHKVTEMGQEVTMRCQPILGHNTVFWYRQTMMQGLELLAYFRNRAPLDDSGMPKDRFSAEMPDATLATLKIQPSEPRDSAVYFCASSTGMSGYTFGSGTRLTVV.

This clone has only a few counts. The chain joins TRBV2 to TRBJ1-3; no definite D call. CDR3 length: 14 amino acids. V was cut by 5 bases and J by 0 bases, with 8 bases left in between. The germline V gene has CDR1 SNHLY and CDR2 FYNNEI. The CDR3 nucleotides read TGTGCCAGCAGTAGGGCTAGCTCTGGAAACACCATATATTTT. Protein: CASSRASSGNTIYF.

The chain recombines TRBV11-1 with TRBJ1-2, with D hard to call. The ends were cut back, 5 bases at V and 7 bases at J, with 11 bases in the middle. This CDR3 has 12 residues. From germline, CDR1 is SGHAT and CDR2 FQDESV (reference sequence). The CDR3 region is CASSKGDGGYTF. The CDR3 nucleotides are TGTGCCAGCAGCAAGGGCGATGGTGGCTACACCTTC.

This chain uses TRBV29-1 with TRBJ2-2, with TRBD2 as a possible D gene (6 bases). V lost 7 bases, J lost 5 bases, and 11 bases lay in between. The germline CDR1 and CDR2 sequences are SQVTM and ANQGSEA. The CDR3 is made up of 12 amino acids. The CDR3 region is CSGSGGTGELFF. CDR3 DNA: TGCAGCGGGAGTGGGGGGACCGGGGAGCTGTTTTTT.

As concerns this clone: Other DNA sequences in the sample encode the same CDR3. CDR3 in DNA: TGCGCCAGCAGCCTCGGCCTCGGAGAGACCCAGTACTTC. Translated: CASSLGLGETQYF. The chain has TRBV5-1 and TRBJ2-5; D unclear. Between the trimmed V and J ends, which lost 4 bases and 4 bases, there was a span of 11 bases. The CDR3 spans 13 residues. Per germline, CDR1 SGHRS and CDR2 YFSETQ. Full variable domain (remainder filled in from reference TRBV5-1 and TRBJ2-5): KAGVTQTPRYLIKTRGQQVTLSCSPISGHRSVSWYQQTPGQGLQFLFEYFSETQRNKGNFPGRFSGRQFSNSRSEMNVSTLELGDSALYLCASSLGLGETQYFGPGTRLLVL.

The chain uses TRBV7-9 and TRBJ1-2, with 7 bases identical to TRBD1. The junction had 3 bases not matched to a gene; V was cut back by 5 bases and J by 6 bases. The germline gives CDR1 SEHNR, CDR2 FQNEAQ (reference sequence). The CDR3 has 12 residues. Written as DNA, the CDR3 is TGTGCCAGCAGCGGGGACAGAAATGGCTACACCTTC. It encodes CASSGDRNGYTF. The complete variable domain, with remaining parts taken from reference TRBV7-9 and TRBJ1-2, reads DTGVSQNPRHKITKRGQNVTFRCDPISEHNRLYWYRQTLGQGPEFLTYFQNEAQLEKSRLLSDRFSAERPKGSFSTLEIQRTEQGDSAMYLCASSGDRNGYTFGSGTRLTVV.

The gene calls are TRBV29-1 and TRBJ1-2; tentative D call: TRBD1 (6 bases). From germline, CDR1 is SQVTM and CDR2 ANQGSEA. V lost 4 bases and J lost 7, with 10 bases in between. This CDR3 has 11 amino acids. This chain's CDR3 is CSVGQGPGYTF. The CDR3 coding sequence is TGCAGCGTTGGGCAGGGGCCTGGCTACACCTTC.

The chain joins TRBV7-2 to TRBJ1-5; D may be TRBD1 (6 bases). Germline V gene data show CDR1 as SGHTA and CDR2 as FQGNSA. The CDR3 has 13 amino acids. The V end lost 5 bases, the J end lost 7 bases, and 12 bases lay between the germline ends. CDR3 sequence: CASSGTREQPQHF. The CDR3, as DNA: TGTGCCAGCAGCGGGACACGAGAACAGCCCCAGCATTTT.

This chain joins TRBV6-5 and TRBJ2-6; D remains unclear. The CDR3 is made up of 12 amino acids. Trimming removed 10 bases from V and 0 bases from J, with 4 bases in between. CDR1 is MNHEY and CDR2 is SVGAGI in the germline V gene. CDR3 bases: TGTGCCACCACCTCTGGGGCCAACGTCCTGACTTTC. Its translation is CATTSGANVLTF.

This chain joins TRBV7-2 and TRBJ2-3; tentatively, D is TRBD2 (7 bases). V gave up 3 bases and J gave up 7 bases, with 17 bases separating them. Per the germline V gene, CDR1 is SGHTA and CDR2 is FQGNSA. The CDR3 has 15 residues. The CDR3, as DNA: TGTGCCAGCAGCTTTGCGGGGGCCGCGTCTCATACGCAGTATTTT. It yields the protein CASSFAGAASHTQYF.

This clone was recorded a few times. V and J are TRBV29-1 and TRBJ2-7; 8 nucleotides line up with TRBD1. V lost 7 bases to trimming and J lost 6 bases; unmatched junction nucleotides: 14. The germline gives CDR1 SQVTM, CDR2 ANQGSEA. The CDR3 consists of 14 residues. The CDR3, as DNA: TGCAGCGCCCGACCCGGAGACAGGGGAGGCGAGCAGTACTTC. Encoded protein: CSARPGDRGGEQYF.

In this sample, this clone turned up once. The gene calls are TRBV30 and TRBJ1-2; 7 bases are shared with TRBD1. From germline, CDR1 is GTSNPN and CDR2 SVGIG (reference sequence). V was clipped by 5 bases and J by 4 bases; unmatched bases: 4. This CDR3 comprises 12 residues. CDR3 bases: TGTGCCTGGGCACAGGGGCTCTATGGCTACACCTTC. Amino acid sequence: CAWAQGLYGYTF.

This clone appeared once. The CDR3 coding sequence is TGTGCCAGCAGTGCCTTACTGGGCAATGAGCAGTTCTTC. Translating it yields CASSALLGNEQFF. V usage is TRBV25-1 and J usage is TRBJ2-1; D call uncertain. The germline CDR1 and CDR2 sequences are MGHDK and SYGVNS. V lost 4 bases and J lost 6, with 10 bases in between. The CDR3 is 13 residues long.

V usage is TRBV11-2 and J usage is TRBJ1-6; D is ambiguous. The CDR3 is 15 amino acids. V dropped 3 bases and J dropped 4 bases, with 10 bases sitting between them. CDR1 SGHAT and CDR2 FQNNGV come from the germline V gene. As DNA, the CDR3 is TGTGCCAGCAGCTTGGATTCCGCATATAATTCACCCCTCCACTTT. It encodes CASSLDSAYNSPLHF. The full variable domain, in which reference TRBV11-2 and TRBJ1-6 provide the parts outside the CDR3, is EAGVAQSPRYKIIEKRQSVAFWCNPISGHATLYWYQQILGQGPKLLIQFQNNGVVDDSQLPKDRFSAERLKGVDSTLKIQPAKLEDSAVYLCASSLDSAYNSPLHFGNGTRLTVT.

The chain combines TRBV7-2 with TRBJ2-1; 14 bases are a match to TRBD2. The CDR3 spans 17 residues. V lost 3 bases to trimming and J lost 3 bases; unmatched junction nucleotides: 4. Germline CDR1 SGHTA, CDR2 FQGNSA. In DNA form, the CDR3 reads TGTGCCAGCAGCTTTGCGACTAGCGGGGGGGTCTACAATGAGCAGTTCTTC. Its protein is CASSFATSGGVYNEQFF.

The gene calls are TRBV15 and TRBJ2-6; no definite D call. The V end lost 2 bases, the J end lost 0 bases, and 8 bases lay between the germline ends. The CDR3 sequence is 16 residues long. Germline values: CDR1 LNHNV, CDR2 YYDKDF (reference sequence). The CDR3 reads CATSRPASSGANVLTF. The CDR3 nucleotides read TGTGCCACCAGCAGACCTGCTTCCTCTGGGGCCAACGTCCTGACTTTC.

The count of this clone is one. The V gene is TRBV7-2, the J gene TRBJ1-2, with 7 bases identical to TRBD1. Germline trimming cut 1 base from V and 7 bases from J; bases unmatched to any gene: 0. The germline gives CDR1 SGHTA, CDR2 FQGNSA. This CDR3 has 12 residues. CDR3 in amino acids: CASSLGDSGYTF. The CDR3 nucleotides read TGTGCCAGCAGCTTAGGGGACAGTGGCTACACCTTC. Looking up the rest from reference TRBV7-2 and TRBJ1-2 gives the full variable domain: GAGVSQSPSNKVTEKGKDVELRCDPISGHTALYWYRQSLGQGLEFLIYFQGNSAPDKSGLPSDRFSAERTGGSVSTLTIQRTQQEDSAVYLCASSLGDSGYTFGSGTRLTVV.

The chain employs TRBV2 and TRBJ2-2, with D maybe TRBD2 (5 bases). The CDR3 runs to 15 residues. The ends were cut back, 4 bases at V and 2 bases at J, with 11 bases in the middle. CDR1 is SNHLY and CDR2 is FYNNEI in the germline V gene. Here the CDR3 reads CASSGPAANTGELFF. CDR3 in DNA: TGTGCCAGCAGTGGACCAGCGGCTAACACCGGGGAGCTGTTTTTT.

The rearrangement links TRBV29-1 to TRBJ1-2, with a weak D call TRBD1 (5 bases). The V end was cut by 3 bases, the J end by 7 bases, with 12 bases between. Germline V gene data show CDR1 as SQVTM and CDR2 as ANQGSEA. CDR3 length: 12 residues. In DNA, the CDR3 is TGCAGCGTTGATATTGGGGGAGTTGGCTACACCTTC. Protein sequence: CSVDIGGVGYTF. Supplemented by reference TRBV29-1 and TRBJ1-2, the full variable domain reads SAVISQKPSRDICQRGTSLTIQCQVDSQVTMMFWYRQQPGQSLTLIATANQGSEATYESGFVIDKFPISRPNLTFSTLTVSNMSPEDSSIYLCSVDIGGVGYTFGSGTRLTVV.

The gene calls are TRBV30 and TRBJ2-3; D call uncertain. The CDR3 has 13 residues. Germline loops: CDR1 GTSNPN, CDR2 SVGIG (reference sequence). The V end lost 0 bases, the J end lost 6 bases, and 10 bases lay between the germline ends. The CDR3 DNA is TGTGCCTGGAGTGTAATGATTCCGGATACGCAGTATTTT. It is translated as CAWSVMIPDTQYF.

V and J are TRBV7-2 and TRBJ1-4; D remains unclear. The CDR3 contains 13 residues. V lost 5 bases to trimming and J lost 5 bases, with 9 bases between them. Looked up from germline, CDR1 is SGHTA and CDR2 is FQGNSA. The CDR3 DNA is TGTGCCAGCAGCCTGAACCGGAATGAAAAACTGTTTTTT. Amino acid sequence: CASSLNRNEKLFF. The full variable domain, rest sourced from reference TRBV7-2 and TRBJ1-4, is GAGVSQSPSNKVTEKGKDVELRCDPISGHTALYWYRQSLGQGLEFLIYFQGNSAPDKSGLPSDRFSAERTGGSVSTLTIQRTQQEDSAVYLCASSLNRNEKLFFGSGTQLSVL.

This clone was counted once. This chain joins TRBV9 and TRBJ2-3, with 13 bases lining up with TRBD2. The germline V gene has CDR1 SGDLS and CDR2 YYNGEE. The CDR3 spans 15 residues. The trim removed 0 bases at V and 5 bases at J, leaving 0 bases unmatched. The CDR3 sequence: CASSVGTSGGDTQYF. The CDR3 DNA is TGTGCCAGCAGCGTAGGGACTAGCGGGGGAGATACGCAGTATTTT.

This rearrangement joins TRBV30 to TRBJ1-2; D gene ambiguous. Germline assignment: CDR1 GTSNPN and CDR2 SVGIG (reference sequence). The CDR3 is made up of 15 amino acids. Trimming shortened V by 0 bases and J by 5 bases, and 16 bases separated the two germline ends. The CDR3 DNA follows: TGTGCCTGGAGTGTTGGCAGGCCAGGTAGATATGGCTACACCTTC. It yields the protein CAWSVGRPGRYGYTF. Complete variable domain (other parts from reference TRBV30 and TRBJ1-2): SQTIHQWPATLVQPVGSPLSLECTVEGTSNPNLYWYRQAAGRGLQLLFYSVGIGQISSEVPQNLSASRPQDRQFILSSKKLLLSDSGFYLCAWSVGRPGRYGYTFGSGTRLTVV.

DNA for the CDR3: TGTGCCAGCAGTTGGATGGGGAACACTGAAGCTTTCTTT. Translating it yields CASSWMGNTEAFF. This chain links TRBV27 with TRBJ1-1, with D unresolved. This CDR3 spans 13 amino acids. CDR1 is MNHEY, CDR2 SMNVEV, per germline (reference sequence). V was shortened by 4 bases and J by 1 base, with 7 bases between the two germline ends.

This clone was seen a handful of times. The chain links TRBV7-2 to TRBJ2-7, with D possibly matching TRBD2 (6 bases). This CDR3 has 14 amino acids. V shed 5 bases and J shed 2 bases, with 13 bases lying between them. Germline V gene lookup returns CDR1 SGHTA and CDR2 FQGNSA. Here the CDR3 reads CASSLGGTTYEQYF. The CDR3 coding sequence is TGTGCCAGCAGCCTCGGGGGAACTACCTACGAGCAGTACTTC.

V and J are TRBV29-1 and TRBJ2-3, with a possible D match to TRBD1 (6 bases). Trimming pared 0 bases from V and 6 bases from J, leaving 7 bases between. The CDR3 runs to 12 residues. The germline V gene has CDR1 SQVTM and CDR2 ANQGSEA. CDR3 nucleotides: TGCAGCGTTGAAGAAACAGGGGATACGCAGTATTTT. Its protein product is CSVEETGDTQYF.